This entry lists 32 T cell receptor beta chains sequenced from one sample in a study of cytomegalovirus exposure and HLA in healthy donors (dated by TCRdb to 2016 to 2017). The receptor library was made with the immunoSEQ multiplex PCR assay. For the multiplex PCR, a mixture combining 60 forward primers for TCR Vbeta segments and 13 reverse primers for TCR Jbeta segments was used. Here the immuneACCESS table is served through TCRdb, limited to in-frame sequences with V and J called. Missing clones are a known gap in these copies; in checked studies unresolved V genes cover under half, and the rest lacks a known reason. The sample profile shows about 150,000 clones; 84% of them were found once. Clones ranked in the top ten supply 0.38% of the sample. Sequenced sample: PBMCs. These receptors were collected from a boy between 2 and 15 years old in good health and CMV-seronegative.

There are a few counts of this clone. This sequence joins TRBV18 and TRBJ2-3; tentatively, D is TRBD2 (6 bases). The V end was cut by 2 bases, the J end by 0 bases, with 15 bases between. The length of the CDR3 is 17 residues. The germline V gene has CDR1 KGHSH and CDR2 LQKENI. CDR3 DNA: TGTGCCAGCTCACCATCCCTCCTAGCGACCAGCACAGATACGCAGTATTTT. Amino acid sequence: CASSPSLLATSTDTQYF.

The chain has TRBV19 and TRBJ1-4, with D possibly TRBD1 on 6 matching bases. The length of the CDR3 is 14 residues. The germline V gene has CDR1 LNHDA and CDR2 SQIVND (reference sequence). Trimming removed 2 bases from V and 4 bases from J, with 8 bases in between. The CDR3 protein is CASSIQGNNEKLFF. CDR3 nucleotide sequence: TGTGCCAGTAGTATACAGGGGAATAATGAAAAACTGTTTTTT.

Details on this clone: Other nucleotide sequences in the sample specify the same CDR3. The chain has TRBV7-2 and TRBJ2-3; TRBD2 is a possible D gene (5 bases). Germline values: CDR1 SGHTA, CDR2 FQGNSA. V was shortened by 5 bases and J by 0 bases, with 12 bases between the two germline ends. The CDR3 has 15 residues. CDR3 protein: CASSLGLPSTDTQYF. DNA of the CDR3: TGTGCCAGCAGCCTCGGACTCCCAAGCACAGATACGCAGTATTTT. Complete variable domain (other parts from reference TRBV7-2 and TRBJ2-3): GAGVSQSPSNKVTEKGKDVELRCDPISGHTALYWYRQSLGQGLEFLIYFQGNSAPDKSGLPSDRFSAERTGGSVSTLTIQRTQQEDSAVYLCASSLGLPSTDTQYFGPGTRLTVL.

V usage is TRBV6-1 and J usage is TRBJ2-3; no clear D gene. The germline CDR1 and CDR2 sequences are MNHNS and SASEGT. The CDR3 consists of 14 residues. V lost 2 bases and J 2 bases, leaving 8 bases between the germline ends. The CDR3 loop is CASSEPGDTDTQYF. CDR3 DNA sequence: TGTGCCAGCAGTGAACCCGGTGACACAGATACGCAGTATTTT.

This clone was seen once. The gene calls are TRBV6-1 and TRBJ1-1; the match to TRBD1 covers 10 bases. Germline-derived CDR1 and CDR2 are MNHNS and SASEGT. The V and J ends lost 6 bases and 1 base, in that order; junction bases with no gene match: 2. The length of the CDR3 is 14 residues. CDR3 nucleotide sequence: TGTGCCAGCAGAGACAGGGGGCAGAACACTGAAGCTTTCTTT. This codes for CASRDRGQNTEAFF.

This clone was seen only once. The rearrangement joins TRBV10-3 to TRBJ2-3; 11 nucleotides match TRBD1. Germline values: CDR1 ENHRY, CDR2 SYGVKD. The J segment lost 1 base and the V segment lost 5 bases, leaving 8 bases of the junction unmatched. The CDR3 totals 17 residues. CDR3 region: CAISRTGTGGRTDTQYF. In nucleotides, the CDR3 is TGTGCCATCAGTCGAACCGGGACAGGGGGACGCACAGATACGCAGTATTTT.

V is TRBV5-3 and J is TRBJ2-5; 9 nucleotides line up with TRBD2. TRBV5-3 qualifies as an ORF whose function is uncertain. The CDR3 covers 15 residues. V was clipped by 4 bases and J by 5 bases; unmatched bases: 9. CDR3 sequence: CARSTWGTSRETQYF. The DNA of the CDR3 is TGTGCCAGAAGCACCTGGGGGACTAGCCGTGAGACCCAGTACTTC.

The V call is TRBV29-1, the J call TRBJ2-7; 10 bases are shared with TRBD2. From germline, CDR1 is SQVTM and CDR2 ANQGSEA. Germline trimming cut 1 base from V and 2 bases from J; bases unmatched to any gene: 5. The CDR3 runs 15 residues. The CDR3, as DNA: TGCAGCGTTGAAGTGGGACTAGCGACTACCTACGAGCAGTACTTC. Amino acids: CSVEVGLATTYEQYF.

About this clone: Other DNA sequences in this specimen translate into the identical CDR3. This sequence joins TRBV6-6 and TRBJ1-4; D may be TRBD1 (6 bases). This CDR3 has 14 residues. The germline V gene encodes CDR1 MNHNY and CDR2 SVGAGI (reference sequence). V lost 6 bases to trimming and J lost 0 bases, with 8 bases between them. The chain's CDR3 is CASSTGSTNEKLFF. CDR3 DNA: TGTGCCAGCAGCACAGGGTCAACTAATGAAAAACTGTTTTTT.

CDR3 region: CASSSSSSYEQYF. CDR3 DNA: TGCGCCAGCAGCTCCTCCAGCTCCTACGAGCAGTACTTC. The chain carries TRBV5-1 and TRBJ2-7, with D uncertain. The CDR3 is 13 amino acids. Per the germline V gene, CDR1 is SGHRS and CDR2 is YFSETQ. Deletions cut 3 bases from V and 0 bases from J, with 7 bases between.

The V gene is TRBV4-2, the J gene TRBJ2-7, with D possibly being TRBD2 (6 bases). The CDR3 contains 19 residues. Germline assignment: CDR1 LGHNA and CDR2 YNFKEQ. Trimming shortened V by 0 bases and J by 0 bases, and 21 bases separated the two germline ends. This CDR3 is CASSQDPPLAGRNSYEQYF. Written as DNA, the CDR3 is TGTGCCAGCAGCCAAGATCCCCCTTTGGCGGGGCGAAACTCCTACGAGCAGTACTTC.

This chain links TRBV5-4 with TRBJ1-1; no firm D call. Germline V lookup: CDR1 SGHNT, CDR2 YYREEE (reference sequence). This CDR3 spans 14 amino acids. Trimming pared 1 base from V and 1 base from J, leaving 8 bases between. The CDR3 sequence: CASSLSGGNTEAFF. CDR3 DNA sequence: TGTGCCAGCAGCTTGTCGGGTGGGAACACTGAAGCTTTCTTT.

The DNA for the CDR3 is TGCGCCAGCAGCCCAGGGGGACTCAGGGGGTGGCAGCCCCAGCATTTT. Residues: CASSPGGLRGWQPQHF. The V gene is TRBV5-1, the J gene TRBJ1-5; 7 bases match TRBD1. V lost 4 bases, J lost 7 bases, and 14 bases stayed unmatched. Germline values: CDR1 SGHRS, CDR2 YFSETQ. The CDR3 has 16 amino acids.

The chain has TRBV9 and TRBJ2-7; weak D call: TRBD2 (5 bases). The CDR3 has 15 amino acids. From germline, CDR1 is SGDLS and CDR2 YYNGEE. V was clipped by 0 bases and J by 7 bases, with 17 bases between them. CDR3 loop: CASSVAMGTRGEQYF. CDR3 in DNA: TGTGCCAGCAGCGTAGCAATGGGAACCCGAGGGGAGCAGTACTTC.

This sequence joins TRBV19 and TRBJ2-2; the match to TRBD2 covers 10 bases. The trim removed 6 bases at V and 5 bases at J, leaving 6 bases unmatched. There are 15 residues in the CDR3. CDR1 and CDR2 from the germline V gene are LNHDA and SQIVND (reference sequence). The CDR3 DNA sequence: TGTGCCAGTAGGGTAGCGGGAGGCCCTACCGGGGAGCTGTTTTTT. This sequence encodes CASRVAGGPTGELFF. Supplemented by reference TRBV19 and TRBJ2-2, the full variable domain reads DGGITQSPKYLFRKEGQNVTLSCEQNLNHDAMYWYRQDPGQGLRLIYYSQIVNDFQKGDIAEGYSVSREKKESFPLTVTSAQKNPTAFYLCASRVAGGPTGELFFGEGSRLTVL.

This sequence joins TRBV6-5 and TRBJ2-7, with no clear D. The CDR3 consists of 13 residues. CDR1 and CDR2 (germline): MNHEY, SVGAGI. V was trimmed by 0 bases and J by 3 bases, leaving 6 bases between them. DNA of the CDR3: TGTGCCAGCAGTTACTCGAGCTTCTACGAGCAGTACTTC. It encodes CASSYSSFYEQYF.

J is TRBJ2-1 and V is TRBV30; 7 bases fit TRBD1. CDR3 length: 17 amino acids. CDR1 is GTSNPN, CDR2 SVGIG, per germline (reference sequence). J gave up 1 base and V 2 bases, and 11 bases lay outside the gene matches. The CDR3 loop reads CAWSWDRTSLSYNEQFF. As DNA, the CDR3 is TGTGCCTGGAGTTGGGACAGAACCTCTTTATCCTACAATGAGCAGTTCTTC.

The rearrangement uses TRBV5-4 and TRBJ2-3, with TRBD1 matching over 7 bases. Germline loops: CDR1 SGHNT, CDR2 YYREEE (reference sequence). The CDR3 extends over 15 amino acids. J gave up 0 bases and V 4 bases, and 5 bases lay outside the gene matches. In nucleotides, the CDR3 is TGTGCCAGCAGCATTCGACAGGGAAGCACAGATACGCAGTATTTT. This translates into CASSIRQGSTDTQYF. The entire variable domain, with the rest obtained from reference TRBV5-4 and TRBJ2-3, is as follows: ETGVTQSPTHLIKTRGQQVTLRCSSQSGHNTVSWYQQALGQGPQFIFQYYREEENGRGNFPPRFSGLQFPNYSSELNVNALELDDSALYLCASSIRQGSTDTQYFGPGTRLTVL.

The J gene is TRBJ2-7, the V gene TRBV7-9; 8 bases align to TRBD1. CDR1 and CDR2 from the germline V gene are SEHNR and FQNEAQ (reference sequence). The CDR3 has 15 amino acids. The V gene end was trimmed by 4 bases and the J gene end by 11 bases; junction bases not matched to a gene: 16. The CDR3 loop reads CASSSLGAAGGNEYF. The CDR3 DNA is TGTGCCAGCAGCTCCCTCGGGGCGGCAGGGGGCAACGAGTACTTC. Combining the CDR3 with reference TRBV7-9 and TRBJ2-7 gives the whole variable domain DTGVSQNPRHKITKRGQNVTFRCDPISEHNRLYWYRQTLGQGPEFLTYFQNEAQLEKSRLLSDRFSAERPKGSFSTLEIQRTEQGDSAMYLCASSSLGAAGGNEYFGPGTRLTVT.

In its sample, this clone was seen once. J is TRBJ1-4 and V is TRBV5-4; weak D call: TRBD1 (6 bases). V lost 0 bases, J lost 7 bases, and 10 bases lay in between. This CDR3 is built from 14 residues. Germline assignment: CDR1 SGHNT and CDR2 YYREEE (reference sequence). CDR3 in DNA: TGTGCCAGCAGCTTGGACAGGGCGGGTGAAAAACTGTTTTTT. Encoded protein: CASSLDRAGEKLFF.

J is TRBJ2-3 and V is TRBV6-1; D remains ambiguous. V was trimmed by 6 bases and J by 2 bases, leaving 3 bases between them. The CDR3 has 11 residues. The V gene's germline CDR1 is MNHNS and CDR2 SASEGT. The CDR3 sequence is CASRYTDTQYF. The CDR3 DNA reads as TGTGCCAGCAGATACACAGATACGCAGTATTTT.

V and J are TRBV5-5 and TRBJ2-7; D call uncertain. With 2 bases removed from V and 2 bases from J, the gap between germline ends came to 11 bases. The CDR3 runs 14 residues. Germline CDR1 SGHKS, CDR2 YYEKEE (reference sequence). This CDR3 is CASSFDTNTYEQYF. CDR3 DNA: TGTGCCAGCAGCTTTGACACGAACACCTACGAGCAGTACTTC.

The chain combines TRBV6-5 with TRBJ1-1, with TRBD1 matching 7 bases. Trimming removed 2 bases from V and 1 base from J; junction bases left unmatched: 7. This CDR3 contains 16 residues. Germline assignment: CDR1 MNHEY and CDR2 SVGAGI. For the CDR3, the DNA is TGTGCCAGCAGTTACCTACCGGGACAGCGGAACACTGAAGCTTTCTTT. Residues: CASSYLPGQRNTEAFF.

In this sample, this clone turned up a few times. The chain recombines TRBV5-6 with TRBJ1-1; 9 bases fit TRBD1. CDR1 SGHDT and CDR2 YYEEEE come from the germline V gene. The CDR3 loop spans 15 amino acids. Losses at the gene ends were 2 bases for V and 1 base for J; bases not matched to a gene: 3. The chain's CDR3 is CASSFGTGTNTEAFF. The CDR3 bases are TGTGCCAGCAGCTTTGGGACAGGGACGAACACTGAAGCTTTCTTT.

This clone has more than one count but fewer than ten. The chain has TRBV28 and TRBJ2-7; the D gene is possibly TRBD1 (6 bases). CDR1 and CDR2 from the germline V gene are MDHEN and SYDVKM. Deletions cut 7 bases from V and 4 bases from J, with 17 bases between. The CDR3 is made up of 14 amino acids. The CDR3 sequence is CASIRDTGFYEQYF. The CDR3 region has the DNA TGTGCCAGCATCCGGGACACCGGATTTTACGAGCAGTACTTC.

This clone has only one observation. The chain uses TRBV28 and TRBJ2-1; D is uncertain. Trimming stripped 2 bases from V and 5 bases from J, with 4 bases between. Germline lookup yields CDR1 MDHEN and CDR2 SYDVKM. The CDR3 covers 12 residues. This CDR3 reads CASSLLHNEQFF. The CDR3 DNA is TGTGCCAGCAGTTTACTACACAATGAGCAGTTCTTC.

The J gene is TRBJ2-1, the V gene TRBV2, with TRBD2 matching 7 bases. CDR3 length equals 13 residues. Germline CDR1 reads SNHLY; CDR2 reads FYNNEI. V lost 7 bases to trimming and J lost 10 bases; unmatched junction nucleotides: 10. DNA of the CDR3: TGTGCCAGCACTTTAGGGGAGGGAGAAGAGCAGTTCTTC. Protein sequence: CASTLGEGEEQFF.

CDR3 nucleotide sequence: TGTGCCATCCGGTTTGGTAGCGAGAACACCGGGGAGCTGTTTTTT. It specifies CAIRFGSENTGELFF. The chain has TRBV10-3 and TRBJ2-2, with D perhaps matching TRBD2 (5 bases). The CDR3 sequence is 15 residues long. V lost 8 bases and J 1 base, leaving 14 bases between the germline ends. CDR1 and CDR2 (germline): ENHRY, SYGVKD.

This chain links TRBV10-3 with TRBJ2-5, with 9 nucleotides matching TRBD1. Near its end, the DNA agrees better with TRBJ2-7, so the J call may be wrong. The CDR3 is 12 residues long. Germline V gene data show CDR1 as ENHRY and CDR2 as SYGVKD. This CDR3 is CAINTGGSEQYF. The DNA for the CDR3 is TGTGCCATCAATACAGGGGGCTCCGAGCAGTACTTC.

This chain joins TRBV11-2 and TRBJ1-2, with TRBD1 as a possible D gene (5 bases). Germline CDR1 is SGHAT and CDR2 is FQNNGV. The ends were cut back, 5 bases at V and 6 bases at J, with 13 bases in the middle. This CDR3 is built from 13 residues. CDR3 in DNA: TGTGCCAGCAGCACGACAAGGGGCAATGGCTACACCTTC. Its protein is CASSTTRGNGYTF.

This clone was detected only a few times. The chain employs TRBV6-5 and TRBJ1-1; D may be TRBD1 (5 bases). V was trimmed by 6 bases and J by 3 bases, leaving 14 bases between them. Looked up from germline, CDR1 is MNHEY and CDR2 is SVGAGI. The CDR3 covers 14 residues. CDR3 protein: CASRIPGGDTEAFF. The CDR3 nucleotides are TGTGCCAGCAGGATCCCAGGAGGGGACACTGAAGCTTTCTTT.

The V call is TRBV6-6, the J call TRBJ2-5; the match to TRBD1 covers 7 bases. The CDR3 has 15 residues. V shed 5 bases, J shed 1 base, and the junction held 7 bases outside the gene matches. The germline V gene has CDR1 MNHNY and CDR2 SVGAGI (reference sequence). The CDR3 loop is CASSTGQIIQETQYF. The CDR3 DNA reads TGTGCCAGCAGTACGGGACAGATAATCCAAGAGACCCAGTACTTC.